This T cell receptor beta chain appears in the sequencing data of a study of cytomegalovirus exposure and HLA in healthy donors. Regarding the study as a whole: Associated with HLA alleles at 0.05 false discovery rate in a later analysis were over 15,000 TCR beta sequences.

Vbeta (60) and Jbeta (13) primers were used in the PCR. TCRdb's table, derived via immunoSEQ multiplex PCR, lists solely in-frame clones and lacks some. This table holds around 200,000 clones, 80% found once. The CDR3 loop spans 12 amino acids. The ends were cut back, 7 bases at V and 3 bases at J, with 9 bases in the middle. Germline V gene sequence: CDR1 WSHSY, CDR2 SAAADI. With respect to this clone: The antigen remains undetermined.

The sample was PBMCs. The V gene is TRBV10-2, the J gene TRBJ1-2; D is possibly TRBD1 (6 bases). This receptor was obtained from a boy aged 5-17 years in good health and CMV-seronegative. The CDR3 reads CASMSGDYGYTF. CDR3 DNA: TGCGCCAGCATGTCAGGGGACTATGGCTACACCTTC.